The 29 T cell receptor beta chains below all came from one sample that was sequenced in a study of PD-L1 blockade in urothelial cancer. Sequenced by immunoSEQ multiplex PCR; TCRdb stores in-frame clones only, minus some. The data contain just over 50,000 clones, about 90% of them seen just once; the ten biggest clones take up roughly 17%. The material was PBMCs, obtained around atezolizumab (anti-PD-L1) treatment. These receptors were obtained from a man aged 55 to 70 with urothelial cancer.

The J gene is TRBJ1-4, the V gene TRBV7-2; 7 bases are a match to TRBD1. The germline CDR1 and CDR2 sequences are SGHTA and FQGNSA. V gave up 5 bases and J gave up 7 bases; unmatched junction bases: 7. This CDR3 spans 14 amino acids. CDR3 sequence (DNA): TGTGCCAGCAGCCCCCGACAGGGAGGTGAAAAACTGTTTTTT. Protein sequence: CASSPRQGGEKLFF.

With respect to this clone: Other nucleotide sequences from this sample produce the same CDR3. The rearrangement links TRBV27 to TRBJ2-2; D ambiguous. In germline, CDR1 is MNHEY, CDR2 SMNVEV (reference sequence). CDR3 size: 13 residues. V was shortened by 0 bases and J by 7 bases, with 6 bases between the two germline ends. The CDR3 sequence: CASSLSSGGELFF. The CDR3 nucleotides read TGTGCCAGCAGTTTATCGAGTGGCGGGGAGCTGTTTTTT.

V and J are TRBV29-1 and TRBJ2-2; D perhaps matches TRBD1 (6 bases). The CDR3 runs to 14 residues. V lost 7 bases to trimming and J lost 6 bases, with 18 bases between them. Germline V lookup: CDR1 SQVTM, CDR2 ANQGSEA. The CDR3 sequence is CSGRQDRLSGELFF. CDR3 coding DNA: TGCAGCGGTAGACAGGACAGATTATCCGGGGAGCTGTTTTTT.

This chain connects TRBV7-2 to TRBJ2-7, with D possibly TRBD1 on 6 matching bases. V dropped 2 bases and J dropped 3 bases, with 14 bases sitting between them. This CDR3 region has 15 residues. The V gene's germline CDR1 is SGHTA and CDR2 FQGNSA. CDR3 loop: CASSLTGQWGYEQYF. DNA of the CDR3: TGTGCCAGCAGCTTAACCGGACAGTGGGGCTACGAGCAGTACTTC.

The genes are TRBV9 and TRBJ2-2; 8 positions match TRBD2. V lost 3 bases and J lost 5; bases outside the gene matches: 6. Germline CDR1 is SGDLS and CDR2 is YYNGEE. The CDR3 totals 15 residues. CDR3 bases: TGTGCCAGCAGCGCACGACTAGCGCAGACCGGGGAGCTGTTTTTT. Amino acid sequence: CASSARLAQTGELFF.

The rearrangement uses TRBV5-1 and TRBJ1-3, with D tentatively TRBD1 (5 bases). This CDR3 has 14 residues. Germline CDR1 and CDR2: SGHRS and YFSETQ. The CDR3 DNA sequence: TGCCGAGGGGACTGTCGATTCTCTGGAAACACCATATATTTT. Amino acids: CRGDCRFSGNTIYF.

The gene calls are TRBV5-1 and TRBJ2-2, with 8 nucleotides matching TRBD2. Per the germline V gene, CDR1 is SGHRS and CDR2 is YFSETQ. The V and J ends lost 4 bases and 5 bases, in that order; junction bases with no gene match: 7. The CDR3 contains 15 residues. The CDR3 loop reads CASSDRTSQTGELFF. The CDR3, as DNA: TGCGCCAGCAGCGATCGGACTAGCCAGACCGGGGAGCTGTTTTTT.

The V and J genes are TRBV7-8 and TRBJ2-1; maybe TRBD2 (5 bases). The CDR3 runs 15 residues. Trimming took off 1 base at V and 4 bases at J, with 11 bases between the two ends. The V gene's germline CDR1 is SGHVS and CDR2 FQNEAQ. CDR3 DNA: TGTGCCAGCAGCTTAGACGAGCGGAGATACAATGAGCAGTTCTTC. It codes for CASSLDERRYNEQFF.

The chain recombines TRBV2 with TRBJ1-2, with unresolved D. Trimming shortened V by 3 bases and J by 5 bases, and 10 bases separated the two germline ends. Germline V lookup: CDR1 SNHLY, CDR2 FYNNEI. This CDR3 contains 13 residues. CDR3 coding DNA: TGTGCCAGCAGTGAGAACAGAGTATATGGCTACACCTTC. It translates to CASSENRVYGYTF.

The chain carries TRBV11-2 and TRBJ1-3; D may be TRBD1 (5 bases). Germline lookup yields CDR1 SGHAT and CDR2 FQNNGV. The ends were cut back, 2 bases at V and 0 bases at J, with 17 bases in the middle. CDR3 length equals 18 residues. The DNA for the CDR3 is TGTGCCAGCAGCTTATATATGGGCAGGGTTGGCTCTGGAAACACCATATATTTT. It translates to CASSLYMGRVGSGNTIYF.

The V gene is TRBV7-9, the J gene TRBJ2-1, with TRBD2 matching over 8 bases. Germline assignment: CDR1 SEHNR and CDR2 FQNEAQ (reference sequence). V shed 6 bases, J shed 4 bases, and the junction held 11 bases outside the gene matches. The CDR3 is made up of 16 amino acids. The CDR3 reads CASSSTRSGSYNEQFF. CDR3 bases: TGTGCCAGCAGTTCCACAAGAAGCGGGAGTTACAATGAGCAGTTCTTC.

The J gene is TRBJ1-2, the V gene TRBV7-6, with D perhaps matching TRBD1 (6 bases). This CDR3 region has 16 residues. Germline V gives CDR1 SGHVS, CDR2 FNYEAQ. V gave up 2 bases and J gave up 0 bases, with 13 bases separating them. CDR3 region: CASSLSLRGANYGYTF. The CDR3 nucleotides read TGTGCCAGCAGCTTATCGCTCAGGGGCGCTAACTATGGCTACACCTTC.

The rearrangement joins TRBV5-4 to TRBJ2-2; the match to TRBD2 covers 16 bases. V dropped 4 bases and J dropped 5; count of bases not matched to a gene: 8. The germline V gene has CDR1 SGHNT and CDR2 YYREEE (reference sequence). The CDR3 runs 18 residues. DNA for the CDR3: TGTGCCAGCAGCCCACCGGGACTAGCGGGAGGGCGTACCGGGGAGCTGTTTTTT. Translating gives CASSPPGLAGGRTGELFF.

The chain joins TRBV7-9 to TRBJ2-3; D remains unclear. V was pared by 5 bases and J by 1 base, with 10 bases between. From germline, CDR1 is SEHNR and CDR2 FQNEAQ (reference sequence). The CDR3 consists of 14 residues. CDR3 sequence reads: CASSHPAGTDTQYF. The CDR3 DNA reads as TGTGCCAGCAGCCACCCCGCAGGCACAGATACGCAGTATTTT. The variable domain in full, with the rest retrieved from reference TRBV7-9 and TRBJ2-3, is DTGVSQNPRHKITKRGQNVTFRCDPISEHNRLYWYRQTLGQGPEFLTYFQNEAQLEKSRLLSDRFSAERPKGSFSTLEIQRTEQGDSAMYLCASSHPAGTDTQYFGPGTRLTVL.

CDR3 loop: CASSQGTDYEQYF. CDR3 coding DNA: TGTGCCAGCAGCCAAGGGACAGACTACGAGCAGTACTTC. The chain links TRBV4-2 to TRBJ2-7; tentatively, D is TRBD1 (6 bases). CDR1 and CDR2 (germline): LGHNA, YNFKEQ. The CDR3 has 13 amino acids. V was shortened by 1 base and J by 3 bases, with 7 bases between the two germline ends.

The chain uses TRBV6-1 and TRBJ1-1, with D perhaps TRBD1 (5 bases). The length of the CDR3 is 13 residues. Germline V gives CDR1 MNHNS, CDR2 SASEGT. Between the trimmed V and J ends, which lost 5 bases and 4 bases, there was a span of 11 bases. The CDR3: CASSPRGSTEAFF. The CDR3 coding sequence is TGTGCCAGCAGTCCTAGGGGAAGCACTGAAGCTTTCTTT.

As DNA, the CDR3 is TGTGCCAGCAGCTCTGGCCTCGCAATGGGGGAGCTGTTTTTT. It codes for CASSSGLAMGELFF. This rearrangement joins TRBV9 to TRBJ2-2; D gene ambiguous. The CDR3 spans 14 residues. Germline loops: CDR1 SGDLS, CDR2 YYNGEE. V lost 4 bases, J lost 8 bases, and 15 bases lay in between.

The chain joins TRBV5-5 to TRBJ2-3, with no clear D. Germline assignment: CDR1 SGHKS and CDR2 YYEKEE (reference sequence). This CDR3 spans 15 amino acids. V lost 1 base, J lost 6 bases, and 15 bases lay in between. CDR3 in amino acids: CASSLRFPTGDTQYF. The CDR3 DNA reads TGTGCCAGCAGCTTGCGGTTCCCCACCGGGGATACGCAGTATTTT.

The chain recombines TRBV28 with TRBJ1-4, with TRBD1 identical over 7 bases. Germline V gives CDR1 MDHEN, CDR2 SYDVKM. The V and J ends lost 4 bases and 10 bases, in that order; junction bases with no gene match: 9. The CDR3 is made up of 14 amino acids. CDR3 in amino acids: CASSSGGLRGKLFF. The DNA of the CDR3 is TGTGCCAGCAGTTCAGGGGGACTCCGGGGAAAACTGTTTTTT. Filled out from reference TRBV28 and TRBJ1-4, the complete variable domain reads DVKVTQSSRYLVKRTGEKVFLECVQDMDHENMFWYRQDPGLGLRLIYFSYDVKMKEKGDIPEGYSVSREKKERFSLILESASTNQTSMYLCASSSGGLRGKLFFGSGTQLSVL.

The gene calls are TRBV7-2 and TRBJ1-1, with D possibly TRBD1 on 6 matching bases. Deletions cut 1 base from V and 6 bases from J, with 18 bases between. Per germline, CDR1 SGHTA and CDR2 FQGNSA. The CDR3 covers 16 residues. The CDR3 bases are TGTGCCAGCAGCTTAGGGGGGCGGGTTTTTTCCCCTGAAGCTTTCTTT. Its translation is CASSLGGRVFSPEAFF.

CDR3 DNA sequence: TGTGCCACCAGCAGAGATCTGGGCGGGAGTGTTGAGCAGTTCTTC. Translation: CATSRDLGGSVEQFF. The chain employs TRBV15 and TRBJ2-1; 7 positions match TRBD2. The germline V gene encodes CDR1 LNHNV and CDR2 YYDKDF (reference sequence). V shed 0 bases, J shed 9 bases, and the junction held 8 bases outside the gene matches. This CDR3 contains 15 residues.

In its sample, this clone was seen a few times. The chain joins TRBV13 to TRBJ1-5, with unresolved D. V was trimmed by 0 bases and J by 10 bases, leaving 10 bases between them. The CDR3 loop spans 13 amino acids. Germline V gene data show CDR1 as PRHDT and CDR2 as FYEKMQ (reference sequence). The CDR3, as DNA: TGTGCCAGCAGCTTAGGGCGGGGAGGCCCCCAGCATTTT. Translated: CASSLGRGGPQHF.

This clone showed up just once. The V and J genes are TRBV2 and TRBJ1-5, with TRBD1 identical over 8 bases. V lost 0 bases, J lost 7 bases, and 11 bases stayed unmatched. Per germline, CDR1 SNHLY and CDR2 FYNNEI. The CDR3 has 17 amino acids. The CDR3 is CASSEALTGDLAQPQHF. The CDR3 nucleotides are TGTGCCAGCAGTGAAGCACTGACAGGGGATTTGGCACAGCCCCAGCATTTT. The full variable domain, with the rest looked up from reference TRBV2 and TRBJ1-5, is EPEVTQTPSHQVTQMGQEVILRCVPISNHLYFYWYRQILGQKVEFLVSFYNNEISEKSEIFDDQFSVERPDGSNFTLKIRSTKLEDSAMYFCASSEALTGDLAQPQHFGDGTRLSIL.

As DNA, the CDR3 is TGTGCCAGCAGTTACAGGCGGTACACCGGGGAGCTGTTTTTT. The encoded protein is CASSYRRYTGELFF. The chain couples TRBV6-5 to TRBJ2-2; D remains ambiguous. Germline V gene data show CDR1 as MNHEY and CDR2 as SVGAGI. This CDR3 has 14 amino acids. The V gene lost 2 bases and the J gene lost 3 bases, with 7 bases spanning the gap.

This clone was seen a handful of times. The chain joins TRBV27 to TRBJ2-7; TRBD2 might be the D (6 bases). Trimming took off 6 bases at V and 5 bases at J, with 17 bases between the two ends. This CDR3 contains 14 residues. Germline V gene lookup returns CDR1 MNHEY and CDR2 SMNVEV (reference sequence). The CDR3 loop reads CASRWGWGDHEQYF. CDR3 nucleotides: TGTGCCAGCAGGTGGGGATGGGGGGACCACGAGCAGTACTTC.

This clone was recorded only once. The J gene is TRBJ2-6, the V gene TRBV29-1; 10 bases are shared with TRBD1. The V gene's germline CDR1 is SQVTM and CDR2 ANQGSEA. The V segment lost 6 bases and the J segment 2 bases; nucleotides outside the gene matches: 10. The CDR3 is 17 amino acids. In DNA, the CDR3 is TGCAGCGTCGCGGGAGAGACAGGGGGCACTGGGGCCAACGTCCTGACTTTC. Translation gives CSVAGETGGTGANVLTF.

The chain links TRBV11-1 to TRBJ2-1; 8 bases map to TRBD2. The CDR3 has 15 amino acids. Germline values: CDR1 SGHAT, CDR2 FQDESV (reference sequence). V shed 5 bases, J shed 4 bases, and the junction held 7 bases outside the gene matches. The CDR3 region has the DNA TGTGCCAGCAGCCAAGCGGGAGCCGGTTACAATGAGCAGTTCTTC. This sequence encodes CASSQAGAGYNEQFF.

The CDR3 DNA reads as TGCGCCAGCAGTGAGAACGGACTAGCGGGAGGAATCTACGAGCAGTACTTC. Protein: CASSENGLAGGIYEQYF. This chain uses TRBV10-2 with TRBJ2-7; the match to TRBD2 covers 14 bases. The CDR3 sequence is 17 residues long. From germline, CDR1 is WSHSY and CDR2 SAAADI. After removal of 2 bases from V and 3 bases from J, the junction contained 6 bases not matched to a gene.

The chain has TRBV9 and TRBJ2-5; tentative D call: TRBD2 (5 bases). This CDR3 region has 13 residues. V was pared by 3 bases and J by 14 bases, with 20 bases between. Germline V gene sequence: CDR1 SGDLS, CDR2 YYNGEE. CDR3 in DNA: TGTGCCAGCAGCGAGGGTCCGGGATTACTTACCTACTTC. This codes for CASSEGPGLLTYF.